This T cell receptor beta chain is from a study of T cells in Graves' hyperthyroidism and ophthalmopathy. Points from the study as a whole: Ophthalmopathy was model-predicted a median roughly 6.2 months pre-onset.

Amplified regions were TCR beta CDR3 sequences from RNA transcripts. RT-PCR in the first round (using the HTBI primer set) targeted the TCR CDR3. TCRdb processed the multiplex PCR reads anew with MiXCR; each CDR3 protein has one entry. The table records approximately 870,000 distinct CDR3 sequences, 38% of them present only once. This clonotype has just a few counts. Its matching antigen is unknown. Patients aged 18 to 65 with hyperthyroidism were newly diagnosed, with duration under 2 months. Clinicians diagnosed patients from clinical symptoms, serum thyroxine and TRAb, thyroid ultrasound and orbital computed tomography. Trimming took 7 bases from V and 3 from J; bases not matched to a gene: 7. This CDR3 spans 14 amino acids.

The material sequenced was blood. The chain joins TRBV12-3 or TRBV12-4 to TRBJ2-7, with TRBD1 identical over 9 bases. This clonotype was sampled from a man younger than 30 with Graves' hyperthyroidism. CDR3 nucleotide sequence: TGTGCCAGCAACACAGGGGGCGCGTTCTACGAGCAGTACTTC. Protein product: CASNTGGAFYEQYF.